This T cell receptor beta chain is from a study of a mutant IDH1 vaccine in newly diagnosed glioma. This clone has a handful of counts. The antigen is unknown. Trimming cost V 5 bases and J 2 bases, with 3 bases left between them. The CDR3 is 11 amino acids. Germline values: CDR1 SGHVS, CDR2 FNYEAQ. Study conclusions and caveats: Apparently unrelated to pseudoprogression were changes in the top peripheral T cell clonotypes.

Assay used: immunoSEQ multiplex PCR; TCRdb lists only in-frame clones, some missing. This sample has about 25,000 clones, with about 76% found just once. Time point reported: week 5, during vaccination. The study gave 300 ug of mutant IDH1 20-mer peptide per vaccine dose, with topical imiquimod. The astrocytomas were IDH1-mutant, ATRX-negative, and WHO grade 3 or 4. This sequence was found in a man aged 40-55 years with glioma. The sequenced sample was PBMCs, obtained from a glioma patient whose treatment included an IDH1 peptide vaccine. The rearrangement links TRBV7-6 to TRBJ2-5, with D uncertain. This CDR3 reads CASSIQETQYF. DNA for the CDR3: TGTGCCAGCAGCATTCAAGAGACCCAGTACTTC.